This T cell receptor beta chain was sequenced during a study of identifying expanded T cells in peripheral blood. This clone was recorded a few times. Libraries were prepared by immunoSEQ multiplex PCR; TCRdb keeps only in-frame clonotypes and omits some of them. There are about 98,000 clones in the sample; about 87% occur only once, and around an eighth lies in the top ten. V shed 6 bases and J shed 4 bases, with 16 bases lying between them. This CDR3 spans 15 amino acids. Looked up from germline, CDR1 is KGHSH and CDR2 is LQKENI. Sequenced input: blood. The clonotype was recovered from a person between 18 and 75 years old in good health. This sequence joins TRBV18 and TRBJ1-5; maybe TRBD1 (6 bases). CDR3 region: CASSHRDGRNQPQHF. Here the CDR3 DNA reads TGTGCCAGCTCGCACAGGGATGGGAGAAATCAGCCCCAGCATTTT.